Only one count was recorded for the clone carrying this TCR beta chain. The assay was immunoSEQ multiplex PCR, and TCRdb's table has in-frame clones only and misses some. Altogether around 140,000 clones are present, 90% to 95% being singletons, with the ten largest covering less than 6%. This sample was taken from a study of control samples from healthy donors and cancer patients. V lost 6 bases to trimming and J lost 10 bases; unmatched junction nucleotides: 16. CDR1 is MDHEN, CDR2 SYDVKM, per germline. This CDR3 spans 17 amino acids. Specimen: blood. The receptor was derived from a man aged 18-30 years in good health. The chain carries TRBV28 and TRBJ1-6; 9 nucleotides match TRBD1. The CDR3 reads CASSPLRDRVGNSPLHF. Written as DNA, the CDR3 is TGTGCCAGCAGCCCTCTCCGGGACAGGGTCGGGAACTCACCCCTCCACTTT.